The 23 T cell receptor beta chains reported below all come from one sample, sequenced in a study of preoperative IRX-2 immunotherapy in early breast cancer. Treatment of the sample: preoperative locoregional IRX-2 cytokine immunotherapy. TCRdb's table, derived via immunoSEQ multiplex PCR, lists solely in-frame clones and lacks some. The sample contains 30,000 to 45,000 clones, 80% to 90% of which appear only once. The sequenced sample was lymph node tissue, obtained after IRX-2 immunotherapy. Every receptor here comes from a human donor with breast cancer.

The rearrangement uses TRBV19 and TRBJ1-5; TRBD1 agrees at 7 bases. The CDR3 contains 16 residues. The J segment lost 1 base and the V segment lost 5 bases, leaving 8 bases of the junction unmatched. Germline lookup yields CDR1 LNHDA and CDR2 SQIVND (reference sequence). The CDR3 region is CASSARTGGSNQPQHF. DNA of the CDR3: TGTGCCAGTAGTGCCCGGACAGGAGGCAGCAATCAGCCCCAGCATTTT.

The J gene is TRBJ1-3, the V gene TRBV11-3; TRBD1 matches 10 bases. V gave up 5 bases and J gave up 3 bases; unmatched junction bases: 4. The CDR3 runs 15 residues. Germline V gene lookup returns CDR1 SGHNT and CDR2 YENEEA. DNA for the CDR3: TGTGCCAGCAGCAGACAGGGGGCGGGTGGAAACACCATATATTTT. Protein product: CASSRQGAGGNTIYF. Complete variable domain (other parts from reference TRBV11-3 and TRBJ1-3): EAGVVQSPRYKIIEKKQPVAFWCNPISGHNTLYWYLQNLGQGPELLIRYENEEAVDDSQLPKDRFSAERLKGVDSTLKIQPAELGDSAVYLCASSRQGAGGNTIYFGEGSWLTVV.

The genes are TRBV29-1 and TRBJ2-2; D ambiguous. The CDR3 has 14 residues. Germline V lookup: CDR1 SQVTM, CDR2 ANQGSEA. The ends were cut back, 4 bases at V and 5 bases at J, with 14 bases in the middle. The CDR3 DNA follows: TGCAGCGTTGGTGTCCGCGAGCAAACCGGGGAGCTGTTTTTT. Translated, it gives CSVGVREQTGELFF.

The chain employs TRBV14 and TRBJ1-4; D unresolved. The V gene lost 2 bases and the J gene lost 11 bases, with 9 bases spanning the gap. This CDR3 is 12 amino acids long. Germline assignment: CDR1 SGHDN and CDR2 FVKESK. CDR3 sequence (DNA): TGTGCCAGCAGCCAATCGTCGATCAAACTGTTTTTT. Translating it yields CASSQSSIKLFF. The full variable domain, with the rest looked up from reference TRBV14 and TRBJ1-4, is EAGVTQFPSHSVIEKGQTVTLRCDPISGHDNLYWYRRVMGKEIKFLLHFVKESKQDESGMPNNRFLAERTGGTYSTLKVQPAELEDSGVYFCASSQSSIKLFFGSGTQLSVL.

The chain carries TRBV19 and TRBJ1-3; unclear D gene. Trimming left V 3 bases short and J 0 bases short, with 12 bases between. The CDR3 consists of 16 residues. From germline, CDR1 is LNHDA and CDR2 SQIVND (reference sequence). DNA of the CDR3: TGTGCCAGTAGTATCCGTGAGATAAGCTCTGGAAACACCATATATTTT. Translating it yields CASSIREISSGNTIYF.

The chain employs TRBV11-3 and TRBJ1-1; 8 nucleotides match TRBD1. V dropped 3 bases and J dropped 1; count of bases not matched to a gene: 7. The germline CDR1 and CDR2 sequences are SGHNT and YENEEA. This CDR3 spans 16 amino acids. CDR3 loop: CASSLLYGQGNTEAFF. The CDR3 coding sequence is TGTGCCAGCAGCTTGTTGTATGGACAGGGGAACACTGAAGCTTTCTTT.

The gene calls are TRBV28 and TRBJ2-1, with D unclear. V lost 5 bases and J lost 4, with 15 bases in between. This CDR3 has 15 residues. Germline CDR1 MDHEN, CDR2 SYDVKM. CDR3 DNA sequence: TGTGCCAGCAGTCCAACCAAGGATTGGTACAATGAGCAGTTCTTC. It encodes CASSPTKDWYNEQFF.

The DNA for the CDR3 is TGTGCCAGCAGTTACTCGTGGGGTCACACTGAAGCTTTCTTT. Residues: CASSYSWGHTEAFF. The rearrangement links TRBV6-8 to TRBJ1-1, with D unclear. CDR1 is MNHGY and CDR2 is SAAAGT in the germline V gene. The V end was cut by 0 bases, the J end by 3 bases, with 8 bases between. The CDR3 loop spans 14 amino acids.

This rearrangement joins TRBV11-3 to TRBJ1-1; the D gene is possibly TRBD1 (5 bases). The CDR3 runs to 14 residues. The V and J ends lost 5 bases and 5 bases respectively, with 15 bases between them. Germline-derived CDR1 and CDR2 are SGHNT and YENEEA. The CDR3 region has the DNA TGTGCCAGCAGCCCAGTTGCGGGGGAAACTGAAGCTTTCTTT. It yields the protein CASSPVAGETEAFF.

This chain links TRBV19 with TRBJ1-4, with 8 bases fitting TRBD1. This CDR3 has 15 amino acids. V lost 3 bases to trimming and J lost 5 bases; unmatched junction nucleotides: 5. Germline CDR1 and CDR2: LNHDA and SQIVND (reference sequence). This chain's CDR3 is CASSIASGGNEKLFF. CDR3 sequence (DNA): TGTGCCAGTAGTATTGCGTCAGGGGGCAATGAAAAACTGTTTTTT.

The chain joins TRBV6-8 to TRBJ1-2; the match to TRBD1 covers 7 bases. CDR1 is MNHGY and CDR2 is SAAAGT in the germline V gene. The V gene end was trimmed by 7 bases and the J gene end by 4 bases; junction bases not matched to a gene: 9. The CDR3 has 14 residues. The CDR3 DNA reads as TGTGCCAGCACCATGGGACAGCCTCTCTATGGCTACACCTTC. The encoded protein is CASTMGQPLYGYTF.

The CDR3 spells CASSLSRTGQGVYNEQFF. CDR3 sequence (DNA): TGTGCCAGCAGCTTATCTAGAACGGGACAGGGCGTCTACAATGAGCAGTTCTTC. The rearrangement uses TRBV7-7 and TRBJ2-1, with 9 nucleotides matching TRBD1. This CDR3 contains 18 residues. Germline lookup yields CDR1 SSHAT and CDR2 FNYEAQ (reference sequence). V was clipped by 2 bases and J by 3 bases; unmatched bases: 11.

The chain joins TRBV11-3 to TRBJ2-3; D is unclear. This CDR3 region has 15 residues. Germline CDR1 is SGHNT and CDR2 is YENEEA. V lost 1 base, J lost 2 bases, and 10 bases lay in between. The CDR3 sequence: CASSLGPSNTDTQYF. The CDR3 DNA follows: TGTGCCAGCAGCTTAGGTCCCTCGAACACAGATACGCAGTATTTT.

The chain carries TRBV11-3 and TRBJ2-5; a possible D gene is TRBD2 (6 bases). Germline assignment: CDR1 SGHNT and CDR2 YENEEA. This CDR3 comprises 16 residues. The V gene lost 3 bases and the J gene lost 4 bases, with 18 bases spanning the gap. CDR3 sequence reads: CASSLGGRTSVETQYF. In nucleotides, the CDR3 is TGTGCCAGCAGCTTGGGGGGAAGGACCTCGGTAGAGACCCAGTACTTC.

This clone occurred a few times. The chain combines TRBV12-5 with TRBJ1-3; no firm D call. Germline-derived CDR1 and CDR2 are LGHNT and FRNRAP. The CDR3 extends over 13 amino acids. CDR3 region: CASSRSRGNTIYF. The CDR3 DNA is TGTGCCAGCTCCCGATCCAGAGGAAACACCATATATTTT.

In DNA, the CDR3 is TGTGCCAGCAGCTTCCTGCGGGGGGGTGGCGATGAGCAGTTCTTC. As protein: CASSFLRGGGDEQFF. This chain uses TRBV11-3 with TRBJ2-1; 9 nucleotides align to TRBD2. Germline lookup yields CDR1 SGHNT and CDR2 YENEEA. The V gene end was trimmed by 3 bases and the J gene end by 8 bases; junction bases not matched to a gene: 8. The CDR3 runs 15 residues.

The chain couples TRBV19 to TRBJ1-1; no reliable D call. CDR1 and CDR2 from the germline V gene are LNHDA and SQIVND (reference sequence). Trimming stripped 2 bases from V and 1 base from J, with 5 bases between. The CDR3 has 13 amino acids. CDR3 loop: CASSISGNTEAFF. The DNA of the CDR3 is TGTGCCAGTAGTATATCTGGGAACACTGAAGCTTTCTTT.

The chain is built from TRBV5-1 and TRBJ1-6; D is unresolved. The germline V gene encodes CDR1 SGHRS and CDR2 YFSETQ. This CDR3 is 14 amino acids long. Trimming stripped 0 bases from V and 8 bases from J, with 9 bases between. In nucleotides, the CDR3 is TGCGCCAGCAGCTTGGGGTCGGGTGATTCACCCCTCCACTTT. This codes for CASSLGSGDSPLHF.

The chain recombines TRBV30 with TRBJ1-4; the D is unclear. CDR3 length: 14 residues. The V end lost 1 base, the J end lost 4 bases, and 10 bases lay between the germline ends. Germline V gene lookup returns CDR1 GTSNPN and CDR2 SVGIG (reference sequence). The CDR3 DNA is TGTGCCTGGAGTGGTAACTGGGGTAATGAAAAACTGTTTTTT. It codes for CAWSGNWGNEKLFF.

This clone was observed a handful of times. The chain carries TRBV19 and TRBJ1-5; D call uncertain. Germline V gene lookup returns CDR1 LNHDA and CDR2 SQIVND (reference sequence). CDR3 length equals 16 residues. V lost 3 bases and J lost 2, with 14 bases in between. The CDR3 sequence: CASSIPSGSGNQPQHF. The CDR3 DNA follows: TGTGCCAGTAGTATCCCCTCGGGGAGTGGCAATCAGCCCCAGCATTTT.

This clone was seen only a few times. The chain couples TRBV11-3 to TRBJ1-4; 7 nucleotides line up with TRBD1. The CDR3 loop spans 19 amino acids. The V gene's germline CDR1 is SGHNT and CDR2 YENEEA. The V segment lost 2 bases and the J segment 8 bases; nucleotides outside the gene matches: 20. As DNA, the CDR3 is TGTGCCAGCAGCTTAAGTAGGGGGCGTAGTCTAAAGGGGACGGAAAAACTGTTTTTT. Its translation is CASSLSRGRSLKGTEKLFF.

With respect to this clone: The junction departs from germline at one end; a sequencing error may be responsible. The genes are TRBV7-1 and TRBJ1-2, with 9 bases aligning to TRBD1. TRBV7-1 is an ORF; its function is uncertain. CDR3 length: 13 amino acids. The CDR3, as DNA: TGTGCCAGCAGCTTAGGGACAGGGCGCGGCTATACCTTC. It specifies CASSLGTGRGYTF.

This clone appeared once. The chain combines TRBV6-8 with TRBJ2-7; 11 bases align to TRBD1. The CDR3 runs to 14 residues. Per the germline V gene, CDR1 is MNHGY and CDR2 is SAAAGT. J was trimmed by 7 bases and V by 6 bases; bases with no gene match: 8. In DNA, the CDR3 is TGTGCCAGCAGAGAGACCGGGACAGGGGGTGAGCAGTACTTC. Amino acid sequence: CASRETGTGGEQYF.